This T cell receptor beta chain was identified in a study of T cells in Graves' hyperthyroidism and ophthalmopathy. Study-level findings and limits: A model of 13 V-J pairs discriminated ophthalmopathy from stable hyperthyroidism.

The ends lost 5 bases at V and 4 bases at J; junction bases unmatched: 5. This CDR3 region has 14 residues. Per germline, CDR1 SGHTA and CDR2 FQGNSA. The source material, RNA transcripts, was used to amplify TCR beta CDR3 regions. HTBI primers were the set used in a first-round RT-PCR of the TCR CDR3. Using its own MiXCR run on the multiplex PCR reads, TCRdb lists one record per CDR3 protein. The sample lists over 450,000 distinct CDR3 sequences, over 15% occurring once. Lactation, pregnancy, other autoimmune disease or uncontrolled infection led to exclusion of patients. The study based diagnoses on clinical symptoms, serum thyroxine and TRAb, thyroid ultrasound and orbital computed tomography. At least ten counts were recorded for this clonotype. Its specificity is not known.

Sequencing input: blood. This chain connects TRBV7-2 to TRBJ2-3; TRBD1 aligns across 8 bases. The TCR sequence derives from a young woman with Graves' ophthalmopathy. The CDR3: CASSQQGGPDTQYF. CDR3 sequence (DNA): TGTGCCAGCAGCCAACAGGGGGGACCAGATACGCAGTATTTT.